This TCR beta chain was captured in a study of shared clonotypes between healthy human individuals. Turning to the study itself: Used for every donor were three CD4 naive, three CD4 memory, two CD8 naive and one CD8 memory plate.

CDR1 and CDR2 from the germline V gene are SGHAT and FQNNGV. The CDR3 has 19 amino acids. V trimming: 5 bases; J trimming: 2 bases; junction bases outside the gene matches: 20. Measured with immunoSEQ multiplex PCR; TCRdb has only the in-frame clones, and not every one. In the table there are about 700,000 clones, over 65% of which are singletons. Sequencing was done on a sample of memory CD4+ T cells sorted from blood. Subset in this sample: CD45RA-negative fraction. This clonotype was obtained from a woman aged 25 to 39 in good health. The J gene is TRBJ2-5, the V gene TRBV11-2; 7 bases map to TRBD2. The CDR3 here is CASSRGEGGRYRVQETQYF. DNA of the CDR3: TGTGCCAGCAGCCGGGGTGAGGGCGGGAGATATAGGGTACAAGAGACCCAGTACTTC.